The entry below gives a single T cell receptor (beta chain) sequence along with its context. Its antigen is currently unknown. This sample was included in a study of response to subunit inactivated influenza vaccine. Study-wide points: Authors suggested each seasonal influenza vaccination recruits few new T cells.

Each CDR3 protein is one row after TCRdb ran MiXCR on the RT-PCR reads. Of approximately 520,000 distinct CDR3 sequences in the sample, about 17% were seen once. Germline V gene sequence: CDR1 MNHEY, CDR2 SVGAGI. The CDR3 is 14 amino acids. Trimming removed 0 bases from V and 7 bases from J, with 12 bases in between. The TCR comes from a man aged 50 to 75 who received an inactivated influenza vaccine. V usage is TRBV6-5 and J usage is TRBJ1-2; D may be TRBD1 (5 bases). The input for sequencing was CD4+ T cells sorted from PBMCs, taken around 25 months after vaccination. CDR3 DNA sequence: TGTGCCAGCAGTTACTCCCAGGGTATCAGTGGCTACACCTTC. As protein: CASSYSQGISGYTF.